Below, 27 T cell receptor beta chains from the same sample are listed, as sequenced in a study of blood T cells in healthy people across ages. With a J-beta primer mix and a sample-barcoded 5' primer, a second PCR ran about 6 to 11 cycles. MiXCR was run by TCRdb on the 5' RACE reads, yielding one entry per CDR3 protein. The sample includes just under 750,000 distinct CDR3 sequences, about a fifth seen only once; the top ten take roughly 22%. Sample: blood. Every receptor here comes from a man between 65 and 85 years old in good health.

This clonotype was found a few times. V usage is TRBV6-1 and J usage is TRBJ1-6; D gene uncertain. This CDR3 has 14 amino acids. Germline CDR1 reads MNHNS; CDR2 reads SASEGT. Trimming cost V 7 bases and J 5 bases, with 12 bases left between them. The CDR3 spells CASKLQNNNSPLHF. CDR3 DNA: TGTGCCAGCAAGCTCCAGAACAATAATTCACCCCTCCACTTT.

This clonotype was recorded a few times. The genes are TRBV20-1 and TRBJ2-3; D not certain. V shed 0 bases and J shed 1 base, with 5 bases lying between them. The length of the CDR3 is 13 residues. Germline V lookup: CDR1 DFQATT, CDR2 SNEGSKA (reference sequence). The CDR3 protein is CSARDSRTDTQYF. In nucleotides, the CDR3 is TGCAGTGCTAGAGATTCACGCACAGATACGCAGTATTTT.

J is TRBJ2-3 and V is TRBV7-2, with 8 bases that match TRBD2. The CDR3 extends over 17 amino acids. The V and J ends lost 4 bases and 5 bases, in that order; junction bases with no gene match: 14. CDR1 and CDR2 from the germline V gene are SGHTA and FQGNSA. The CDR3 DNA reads TGTGCCAGCAGCTCGCCCGCCGGGACTAGTTTTGGAGATACGCAGTATTTT. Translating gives CASSSPAGTSFGDTQYF.

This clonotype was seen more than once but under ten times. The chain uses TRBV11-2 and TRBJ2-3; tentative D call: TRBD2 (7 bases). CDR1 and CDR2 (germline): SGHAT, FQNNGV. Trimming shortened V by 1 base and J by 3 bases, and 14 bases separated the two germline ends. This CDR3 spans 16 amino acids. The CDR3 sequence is CASSLVGGVLTDTQYF. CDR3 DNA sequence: TGTGCCAGCAGCTTAGTAGGGGGGGTGCTGACAGATACGCAGTATTTT.

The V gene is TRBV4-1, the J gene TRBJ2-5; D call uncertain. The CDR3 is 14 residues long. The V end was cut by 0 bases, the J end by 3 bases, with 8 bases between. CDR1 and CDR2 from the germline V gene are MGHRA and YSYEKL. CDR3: CASSQDSVEETQYF. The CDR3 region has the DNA TGCGCCAGCAGCCAAGACTCAGTAGAAGAGACCCAGTACTTC.

Written as DNA, the CDR3 is TGCGCCAGCAGCTCTAGACGGGGTTCGACGCAGTATTTT. This codes for CASSSRRGSTQYF. The genes are TRBV5-1 and TRBJ2-3, with a tentative D call TRBD2 (5 bases). V dropped 3 bases and J dropped 9 bases, with 14 bases sitting between them. Germline assignment: CDR1 SGHRS and CDR2 YFSETQ. This CDR3 has 13 residues. The entire variable domain, with the rest obtained from reference TRBV5-1 and TRBJ2-3, is as follows: KAGVTQTPRYLIKTRGQQVTLSCSPISGHRSVSWYQQTPGQGLQFLFEYFSETQRNKGNFPGRFSGRQFSNSRSEMNVSTLELGDSALYLCASSSRRGSTQYFGPGTRLTVL.

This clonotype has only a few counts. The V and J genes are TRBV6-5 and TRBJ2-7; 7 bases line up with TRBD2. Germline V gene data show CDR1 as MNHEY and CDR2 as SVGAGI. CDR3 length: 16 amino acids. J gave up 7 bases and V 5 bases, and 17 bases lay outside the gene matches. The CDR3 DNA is TGTGCCAGCAGTCGCAGTCAAGCGGGACCCTCGGGGGAGCAGTACTTC. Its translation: CASSRSQAGPSGEQYF.

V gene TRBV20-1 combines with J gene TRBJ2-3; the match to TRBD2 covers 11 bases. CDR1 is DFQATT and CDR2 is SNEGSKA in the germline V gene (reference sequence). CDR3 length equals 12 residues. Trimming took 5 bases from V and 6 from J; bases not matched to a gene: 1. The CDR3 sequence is CSALAGGDTQYF. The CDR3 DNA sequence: TGCAGTGCTTTAGCGGGGGGGGATACGCAGTATTTT.

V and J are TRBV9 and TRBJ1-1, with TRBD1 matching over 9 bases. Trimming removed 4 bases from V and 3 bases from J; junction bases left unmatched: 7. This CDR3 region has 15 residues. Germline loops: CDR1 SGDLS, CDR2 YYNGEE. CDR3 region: CASSKTGGSDTEAFF. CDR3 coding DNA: TGTGCCAGCAGCAAGACAGGGGGATCGGACACTGAAGCTTTCTTT.

CDR3 sequence: CSARALRGEGTDTQYF. The CDR3 DNA reads as TGCAGTGCTAGAGCCCTCCGTGGAGAGGGCACAGATACGCAGTATTTT. The gene calls are TRBV20-1 and TRBJ2-3; D remains unclear. Germline values: CDR1 DFQATT, CDR2 SNEGSKA (reference sequence). Trimming left V 1 base short and J 1 base short, with 15 bases between. The CDR3 has 16 amino acids.

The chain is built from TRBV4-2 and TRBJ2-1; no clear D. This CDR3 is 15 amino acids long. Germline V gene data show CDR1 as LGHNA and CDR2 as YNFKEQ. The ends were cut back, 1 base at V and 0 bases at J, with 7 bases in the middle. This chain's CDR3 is CASSQVSFSYNEQFF. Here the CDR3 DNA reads TGTGCCAGCAGCCAAGTTTCGTTCTCCTACAATGAGCAGTTCTTC.

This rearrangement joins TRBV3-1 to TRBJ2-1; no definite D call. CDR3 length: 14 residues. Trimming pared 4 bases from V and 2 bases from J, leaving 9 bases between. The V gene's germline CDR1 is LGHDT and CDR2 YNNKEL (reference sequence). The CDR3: CASSLRLTYNEQFF. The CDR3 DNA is TGTGCCAGCAGCCTGAGACTTACCTACAATGAGCAGTTCTTC.

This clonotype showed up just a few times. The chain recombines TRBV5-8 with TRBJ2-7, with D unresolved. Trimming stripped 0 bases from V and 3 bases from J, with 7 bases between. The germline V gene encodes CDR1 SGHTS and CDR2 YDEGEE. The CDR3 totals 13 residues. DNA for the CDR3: TGTGCCAGCAGCTTGGCCCTGGGCTACGAGCAGTACTTC. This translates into CASSLALGYEQYF. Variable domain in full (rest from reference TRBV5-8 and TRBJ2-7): EAGVTQSPTHLIKTRGQQATLRCSPISGHTSVYWYQQALGLGLQFLLWYDEGEERNRGNFPPRFSGRQFPNYSSELNVNALELEDSALYLCASSLALGYEQYFGPGTRLTVT.

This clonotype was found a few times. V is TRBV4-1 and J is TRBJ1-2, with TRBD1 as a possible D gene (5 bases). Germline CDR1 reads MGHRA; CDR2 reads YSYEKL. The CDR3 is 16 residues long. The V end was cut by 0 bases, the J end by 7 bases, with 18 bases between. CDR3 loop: CASSQDGLAGHSGYTF. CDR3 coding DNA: TGCGCCAGCAGCCAAGATGGTTTGGCAGGGCATTCTGGCTACACCTTC.

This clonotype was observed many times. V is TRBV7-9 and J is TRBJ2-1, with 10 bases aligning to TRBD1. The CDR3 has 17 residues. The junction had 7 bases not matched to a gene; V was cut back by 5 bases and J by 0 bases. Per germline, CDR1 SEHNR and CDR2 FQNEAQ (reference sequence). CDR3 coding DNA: TGTGCCAGCAGCCCGCGACAGGGGGCAAGCTCCTACAATGAGCAGTTCTTC. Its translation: CASSPRQGASSYNEQFF.

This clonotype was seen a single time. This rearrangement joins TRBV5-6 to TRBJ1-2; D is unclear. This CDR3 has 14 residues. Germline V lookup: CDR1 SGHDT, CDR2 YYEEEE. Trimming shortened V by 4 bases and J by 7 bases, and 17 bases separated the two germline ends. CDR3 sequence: CASSTGPIRTGYTF. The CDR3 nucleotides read TGTGCCAGCAGCACCGGACCAATTCGAACTGGCTACACCTTC.

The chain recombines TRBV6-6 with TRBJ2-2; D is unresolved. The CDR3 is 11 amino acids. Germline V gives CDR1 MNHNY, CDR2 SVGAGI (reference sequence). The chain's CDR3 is CATANTGELFF. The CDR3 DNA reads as TGTGCGACTGCGAACACCGGGGAGCTGTTTTTT.

The CDR3 DNA sequence: TGCAGTGCTAGACTAGCGGGGGTAACAGATACGCAGTATTTT. This translates into CSARLAGVTDTQYF. V usage is TRBV20-1 and J usage is TRBJ2-3; 10 nucleotides line up with TRBD2. The germline V gene encodes CDR1 DFQATT and CDR2 SNEGSKA (reference sequence). The CDR3 is 14 amino acids. Trimming cost V 2 bases and J 3 bases; bases outside gene matches: 2.

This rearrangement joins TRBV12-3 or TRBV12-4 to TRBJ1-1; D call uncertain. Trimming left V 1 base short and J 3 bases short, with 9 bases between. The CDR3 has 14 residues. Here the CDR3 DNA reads TGTGCCAGCAGTTTAGTATCCGGGGACACTGAAGCTTTCTTT. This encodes CASSLVSGDTEAFF.

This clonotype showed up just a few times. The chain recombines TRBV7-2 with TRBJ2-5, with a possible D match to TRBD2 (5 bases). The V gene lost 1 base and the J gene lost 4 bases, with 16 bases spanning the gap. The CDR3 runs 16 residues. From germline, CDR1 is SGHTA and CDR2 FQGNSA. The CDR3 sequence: CASSLVGSLGRETQYF. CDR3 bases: TGTGCCAGCAGCTTAGTGGGTAGTTTGGGGAGAGAGACCCAGTACTTC.

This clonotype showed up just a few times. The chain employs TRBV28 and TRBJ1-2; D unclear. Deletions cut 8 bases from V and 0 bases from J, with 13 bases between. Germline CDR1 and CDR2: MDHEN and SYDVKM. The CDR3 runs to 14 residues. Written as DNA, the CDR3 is TGTGCCAGCCTCGGCACCGGAGCTAACTATGGCTACACCTTC. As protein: CASLGTGANYGYTF.

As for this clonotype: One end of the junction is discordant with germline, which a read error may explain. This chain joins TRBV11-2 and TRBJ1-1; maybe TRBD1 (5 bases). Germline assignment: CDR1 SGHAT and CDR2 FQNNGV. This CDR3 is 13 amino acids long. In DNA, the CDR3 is TGTGCCAGCAGCCCGGGACGGACCACTGAAGCTTTGTTT. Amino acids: CASSPGRTTEALF.

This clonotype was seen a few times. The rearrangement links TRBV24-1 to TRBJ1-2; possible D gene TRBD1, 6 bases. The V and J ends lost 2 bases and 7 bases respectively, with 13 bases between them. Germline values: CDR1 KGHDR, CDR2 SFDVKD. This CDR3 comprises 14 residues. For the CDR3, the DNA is TGTGCCACCAGTGATTCGATACAGGGAAGTGGCTACACCTTC. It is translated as CATSDSIQGSGYTF.

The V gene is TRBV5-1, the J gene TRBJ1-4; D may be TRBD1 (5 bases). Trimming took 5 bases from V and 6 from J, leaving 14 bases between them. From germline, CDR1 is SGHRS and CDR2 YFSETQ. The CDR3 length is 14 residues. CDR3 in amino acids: CASSRRDGDEKLFF. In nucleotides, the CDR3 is TGCGCCAGCAGTCGTCGGGACGGAGATGAAAAACTGTTTTTT.

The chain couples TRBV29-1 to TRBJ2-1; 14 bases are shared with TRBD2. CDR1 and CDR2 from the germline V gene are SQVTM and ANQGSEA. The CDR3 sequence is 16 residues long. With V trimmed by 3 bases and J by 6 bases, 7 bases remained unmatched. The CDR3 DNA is TGCAGCGTTGAGGTGCTGGGACTAGCGGGAGCCAATGAGCAGTTCTTC. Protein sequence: CSVEVLGLAGANEQFF.

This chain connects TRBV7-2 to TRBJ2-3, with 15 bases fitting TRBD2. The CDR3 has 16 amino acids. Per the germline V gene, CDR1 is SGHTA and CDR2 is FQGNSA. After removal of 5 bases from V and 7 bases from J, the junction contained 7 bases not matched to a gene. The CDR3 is CASSPRTSGGENTQYF. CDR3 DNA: TGTGCCAGCAGCCCAAGGACTAGCGGGGGGGAAAATACGCAGTATTTT.

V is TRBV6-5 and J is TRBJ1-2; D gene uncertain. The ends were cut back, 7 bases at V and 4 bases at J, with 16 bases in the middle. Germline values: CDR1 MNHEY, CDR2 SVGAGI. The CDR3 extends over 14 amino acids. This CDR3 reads CASTEAGSSYGYTF. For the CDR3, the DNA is TGTGCCAGCACCGAAGCGGGGAGCAGCTATGGCTACACCTTC.